This entry describes one T cell receptor (beta chain). These data originate in a study of blood T cell repertoires in COVID-19. Study as a whole: Samples taken during acute and convalescent COVID-19 were collected in the United States, Italy and Spain. PBMCs, B-cell-depleted T cells, or T cells were the source of the cDNA or gDNA that made up the material.

Source study methods: Amplifying reference gene primers gave estimates of nucleated cell counts. The data were produced by immunoSEQ multiplex PCR, yet TCRdb's version contains in-frame clones alone and is incomplete. V and J calls and clone size follow that table, whereas D and trimming were derived from the DNA. The sample holds roughly 200,000 clones, more than 80% seen once. CDR1 SGDLS and CDR2 YYNGEE come from the germline V gene. The CDR3 consists of 16 residues. Trimming removed 2 bases at V and 1 base at J, with 14 bases between. Sequences were obtained from peripheral blood. The J gene is TRBJ2-3, the V gene TRBV9; maybe TRBD1 (5 bases). This TCR came from a woman in her fifties or sixties with acute or convalescent COVID-19. The CDR3 is CASSVLDSRGTDTQYF. DNA for the CDR3: TGTGCCAGCAGCGTTCTCGACAGCCGGGGCACAGATACGCAGTATTTT.